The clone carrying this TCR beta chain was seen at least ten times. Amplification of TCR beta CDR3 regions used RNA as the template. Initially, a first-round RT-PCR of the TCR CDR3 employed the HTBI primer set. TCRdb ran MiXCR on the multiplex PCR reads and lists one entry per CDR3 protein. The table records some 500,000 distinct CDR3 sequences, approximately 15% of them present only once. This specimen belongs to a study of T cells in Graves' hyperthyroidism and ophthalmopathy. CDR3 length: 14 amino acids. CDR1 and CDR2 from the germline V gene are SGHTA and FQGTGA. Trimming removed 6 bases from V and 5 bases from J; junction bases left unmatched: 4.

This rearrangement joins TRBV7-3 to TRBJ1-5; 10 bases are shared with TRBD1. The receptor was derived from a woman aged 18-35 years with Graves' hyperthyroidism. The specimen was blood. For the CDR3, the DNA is TGTGCCAGCAGTCCCGGACAGGGGGATCAGCCCCAGCATTTT. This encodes CASSPGQGDQPQHF.